The 27 T cell receptor beta chains reported below all come from one sample, sequenced in a study of Graves' ophthalmopathy and Graves' hyperthyroidism (dated by TCRdb to the late 2010s). TCRdb lists the instrument as Illumina HiSeq 2000. TCR beta CDR3 regions were amplified from RNA transcripts for repertoire sequencing. The first round was an RT-PCR using HTBI primers with the Qiagen OneStep RT-PCR kit, and this first round was followed by a second-round multiplex PCR, then size selection and purification. TCRdb reran the public reads through fastp at Q25 and MiXCR, keeping productive beta chains. Rows with a matching CDR3 protein are joined into one entry that keeps the most common DNA and genes. This sample lists approximately 700,000 distinct CDR3 sequences; 35% to 50% were detected once. The ten largest clones capture about 3.3% of the sample. Sequenced sample: peripheral blood. Receptors were obtained from an adult man with Graves' ophthalmopathy.

This clonotype was counted ten times or more. This chain links TRBV4-1 with TRBJ1-5; perhaps TRBD1 as D (5 bases). With 0 bases removed from V and 5 bases from J, the gap between germline ends came to 11 bases. Germline values: CDR1 MGHRA, CDR2 YSYEKL. There are 15 residues in the CDR3. The CDR3 sequence is CASSQDRRDHQPQHF. The CDR3, as DNA: TGCGCCAGCAGCCAAGATCGACGGGACCATCAGCCCCAGCATTTT.

This clonotype appeared a few times. The chain joins TRBV12-3 or TRBV12-4 to TRBJ1-1; possible D gene TRBD1, 5 bases. V lost 6 bases, J lost 5 bases, and 16 bases lay in between. This CDR3 has 14 residues. This CDR3 is CASSHSQGKTEAFF. The CDR3, as DNA: TGTGCCAGCAGCCATTCCCAGGGTAAAACTGAAGCTTTCTTT.

In its sample, this clonotype was seen many times. The V call is TRBV10-3, the J call TRBJ1-2; D gene unclear. CDR1 is ENHRY and CDR2 is SYGVKD in the germline V gene. Between the trimmed V and J ends, which lost 10 bases and 8 bases, there was a span of 14 bases. The CDR3 is 11 amino acids. In nucleotides, the CDR3 is TGTGCCAGCAATGGCCCTACCGGCTACACCTTC. Translation: CASNGPTGYTF.

A single count supports this clonotype. At one boundary the junction diverges from the germline segment, which might be a read error. V usage is TRBV13 and J usage is TRBJ2-7, with D possibly being TRBD1 or TRBD2 (5 bases each). CDR3 size: 10 residues. Germline lookup yields CDR1 PRHDT and CDR2 FYEKMQ (reference sequence). CDR3 protein: CASSPGTPRF. Here the CDR3 DNA reads TGTGCCAGCTCACCAGGGACCCCAAGATTC. Full variable domain (rest looked up from reference TRBV13 and TRBJ2-7): AAGVIQSPRHLIKEKRETATLKCYPIPRHDTVYWYQQGPGQDPQFLISFYEKMQSDKGSIPDRFSAQQFSDYHSELNMSSLELGDSALYFCASSPGTPRFGPGTRLTVT.

Concerning this clonotype itself: This may be a read error: a much more frequent sequence differs by one nucleotide. The V and J genes are TRBV5-1 and TRBJ2-7; TRBD1 or TRBD2 may be the D gene (5 bases each). This CDR3 has 15 residues. The germline gives CDR1 SGHRS, CDR2 YFSETQ. CDR3 loop: CASSLTQGASCEQYF. For the CDR3, the DNA is TGCGCCAGCAGCTTGACCCAGGGAGCCTCCTGCGAGCAGTACTTC.

The chain uses TRBV25-1 and TRBJ2-6; D is unclear. This CDR3 comprises 14 residues. Trimming took 8 bases from V and 4 from J, leaving 12 bases between them. The germline V gene has CDR1 MGHDK and CDR2 SYGVNS. Here the CDR3 DNA reads TGTGCCAGCTTAGTATCTTCGGGGGCCAACGTCCTGACTTTC. This encodes CASLVSSGANVLTF.

This chain joins TRBV27 and TRBJ1-6, with TRBD1 identical over 7 bases. The germline gives CDR1 MNHEY, CDR2 SMNVEV (reference sequence). The CDR3 runs 13 residues. V shed 2 bases and J 14 bases; nucleotides not matched to a gene: 6. Here the CDR3 reads CASSLRQGRALHF. CDR3 DNA: TGTGCCAGCAGTTTAAGACAGGGCAGGGCCCTCCACTTT.

In DNA, the CDR3 is TGTGCCACCAGCTTAGCGGGGGGGCAGTACTTC. This gives the protein CATSLAGGQYF. The chain couples TRBV15 to TRBJ2-7; 10 bases align to TRBD2. Germline values: CDR1 LNHNV, CDR2 YYDKDF (reference sequence). The J segment lost 9 bases and the V segment lost 5 bases, leaving 1 base of the junction unmatched. The CDR3 runs 11 residues.

The chain is built from TRBV24-1 and TRBJ2-7; D might be TRBD1 (6 bases). Trimming cost V 5 bases and J 2 bases, with 9 bases left between them. The CDR3 is 13 residues long. Germline assignment: CDR1 KGHDR and CDR2 SFDVKD. The CDR3 protein is CATSGQGTYEQYF. The CDR3 DNA reads as TGTGCCACCAGTGGGCAGGGGACCTACGAGCAGTACTTC.

This clonotype was detected a few times. V and J are TRBV19 and TRBJ2-5, with D perhaps matching TRBD1 (6 bases). Per germline, CDR1 LNHDA and CDR2 SQIVND (reference sequence). The CDR3 is made up of 15 amino acids. Trimming left V 4 bases short and J 4 bases short, with 16 bases between. For the CDR3, the DNA is TGTGCCAGTAGTAAAACCGGGACATTTGGAGAGACCCAGTACTTC. This gives the protein CASSKTGTFGETQYF.

About this clonotype itself: Compared with germline, one end of the junction differs, possibly owing to a read error. The chain links TRBV4-2 to TRBJ2-7; D ambiguous. CDR1 is LGHNA and CDR2 is YNFKEQ in the germline V gene. The CDR3 totals 12 residues. The CDR3 here is CASSQEGYEQHF. For the CDR3, the DNA is TGTGCCAGCAGCCAAGAAGGATACGAGCAGCACTTC.

This clonotype has a count of ten or more. The chain recombines TRBV13 with TRBJ2-5; possibly TRBD2 for D (5 bases). V was pared by 5 bases and J by 5 bases, with 9 bases between. The CDR3 is 12 residues long. Looked up from germline, CDR1 is PRHDT and CDR2 is FYEKMQ (reference sequence). The CDR3 protein is CASSRERETQYF. CDR3 nucleotides: TGTGCCAGCAGCAGAGAGCGGGAGACCCAGTACTTC.

The chain is built from TRBV27 and TRBJ1-5; D gene ambiguous. The CDR3 runs 13 residues. The ends were cut back, 4 bases at V and 7 bases at J, with 11 bases in the middle. The germline V gene has CDR1 MNHEY and CDR2 SMNVEV (reference sequence). CDR3 protein: CASSSSTGQPQHF. CDR3 DNA sequence: TGTGCCAGCAGTTCCTCGACGGGGCAGCCCCAGCATTTT.

The rearrangement uses TRBV10-3 and TRBJ1-3; no definite D call. The CDR3 runs 16 residues. The V gene's germline CDR1 is ENHRY and CDR2 SYGVKD. V lost 7 bases and J lost 1, with 17 bases in between. The CDR3 DNA follows: TGTGCCATCATGAGGGAGGAGACCTTATCTGGAAACACCATATATTTT. Translation: CAIMREETLSGNTIYF.

The chain joins TRBV10-2 to TRBJ2-5; TRBD2 aligns across 9 bases. Trimming took 2 bases from V and 7 from J; bases not matched to a gene: 11. The length of the CDR3 is 16 residues. Germline V CDR1 and CDR2: WSHSY, SAAADI. The CDR3: CASSERTSAATGTQYF. The CDR3 DNA follows: TGCGCCAGCAGTGAGAGGACTAGCGCTGCTACTGGGACCCAGTACTTC.

This chain joins TRBV6-1 and TRBJ2-7; 9 nucleotides align to TRBD1. The J segment lost 0 bases and the V segment lost 4 bases, leaving 4 bases of the junction unmatched. This CDR3 region has 15 residues. Germline lookup yields CDR1 MNHNS and CDR2 SASEGT. CDR3 loop: CASSGQGVSSYEQYF. The CDR3, as DNA: TGTGCCAGCAGTGGACAGGGGGTGAGCTCCTACGAGCAGTACTTC.

This clonotype was detected ten times or more. The chain carries TRBV7-2 and TRBJ2-2; tentative D call: TRBD1 (5 bases). The CDR3 loop spans 13 amino acids. V gave up 1 base and J gave up 9 bases, with 9 bases separating them. Germline CDR1 and CDR2: SGHTA and FQGNSA. CDR3 sequence reads: CASSLGGGRELFF. In DNA form, the CDR3 reads TGTGCCAGCAGCTTAGGGGGCGGCAGGGAGCTGTTTTTT.

This clonotype occurred a few times. The chain recombines TRBV12-3 or TRBV12-4 with TRBJ2-2; D is uncertain. The CDR3 length is 15 residues. V was clipped by 6 bases and J by 5 bases, with 16 bases between them. The CDR3 nucleotides read TGTGCCAGCAGCGCAAGGAATTCCGGTACCGGGGAGCTGTTTTTT. This sequence encodes CASSARNSGTGELFF.

In its sample, this clonotype was seen many times. The chain uses TRBV4-2 and TRBJ1-1; TRBD1 is a possible D gene (5 bases). Germline-derived CDR1 and CDR2 are LGHNA and YNFKEQ. V was clipped by 5 bases and J by 1 base, with 11 bases between them. The CDR3 has 14 residues. This CDR3 reads CASSVSGTNTEAFF. CDR3 in DNA: TGTGCCAGCAGCGTGTCCGGGACGAACACTGAAGCTTTCTTT.

In its sample, this clonotype was seen many times. The rearrangement links TRBV19 to TRBJ1-4; a weak D match, TRBD1 (5 bases). The V and J ends lost 3 bases and 0 bases respectively, with 11 bases between them. CDR3 length equals 16 residues. Germline values: CDR1 LNHDA, CDR2 SQIVND (reference sequence). CDR3 region: CASSIGGVTTNEKLFF. CDR3 DNA sequence: TGTGCCAGTAGTATTGGAGGGGTAACAACTAATGAAAAACTGTTTTTT. Filled out from reference TRBV19 and TRBJ1-4, the complete variable domain reads DGGITQSPKYLFRKEGQNVTLSCEQNLNHDAMYWYRQDPGQGLRLIYYSQIVNDFQKGDIAEGYSVSREKKESFPLTVTSAQKNPTAFYLCASSIGGVTTNEKLFFGSGTQLSVL.

The CDR3 spells CASIPDPGGNYGYTF. The CDR3 DNA sequence: TGTGCCAGCATCCCGGATCCAGGGGGGAACTATGGCTACACCTTC. The gene calls are TRBV12-3 or TRBV12-4 and TRBJ1-2, with 7 nucleotides matching TRBD1. This CDR3 region has 15 residues. Trimming took 7 bases from V and 2 from J; bases not matched to a gene: 10.

This clonotype was seen more than once but under ten times. This sequence joins TRBV7-2 and TRBJ2-7; 7 bases match TRBD1. CDR1 and CDR2 (germline): SGHTA, FQGNSA. J lost 4 bases, V lost 6 bases, and 12 bases had no gene match. The CDR3 contains 15 residues. CDR3 in amino acids: CASSLTGVGGYEQYF. In DNA form, the CDR3 reads TGTGCCAGCAGTTTAACAGGGGTCGGCGGATACGAGCAGTACTTC.

The V call is TRBV2, the J call TRBJ1-3; TRBD1 is a possible D gene (6 bases). Germline lookup yields CDR1 SNHLY and CDR2 FYNNEI. V shed 6 bases and J shed 7 bases, with 10 bases lying between them. The CDR3 is 12 residues long. CDR3 residues: CASRGQYNTIYF. CDR3 bases: TGTGCCAGCAGAGGACAGTACAACACCATATATTTT. The full variable domain, in which reference TRBV2 and TRBJ1-3 provide the parts outside the CDR3, is EPEVTQTPSHQVTQMGQEVILRCVPISNHLYFYWYRQILGQKVEFLVSFYNNEISEKSEIFDDQFSVERPDGSNFTLKIRSTKLEDSAMYFCASRGQYNTIYFGEGSWLTVV.

This clonotype was counted once. The chain uses TRBV15 and TRBJ2-7; D perhaps matches TRBD2 (6 bases). The CDR3 extends over 14 amino acids. Trimming removed 4 bases from V and 3 bases from J, with 13 bases in between. CDR1 is LNHNV, CDR2 YYDKDF, per germline (reference sequence). CDR3 nucleotide sequence: TGTGCCACCAGCAAGGACGGGGGATTCTACGAGCAGTACTTC. Residues: CATSKDGGFYEQYF.

This clonotype was detected ten times or more. The rearrangement uses TRBV19 and TRBJ2-5; a weak D match, TRBD1 (5 bases). V was clipped by 5 bases and J by 5 bases, with 18 bases between them. The germline V gene has CDR1 LNHDA and CDR2 SQIVND (reference sequence). This CDR3 comprises 15 residues. As DNA, the CDR3 is TGTGCCAGTAGTTCCTCCTACACAGGTGGGGAGACCCAGTACTTC. This translates into CASSSSYTGGETQYF. The entire variable domain, with the rest obtained from reference TRBV19 and TRBJ2-5, is as follows: DGGITQSPKYLFRKEGQNVTLSCEQNLNHDAMYWYRQDPGQGLRLIYYSQIVNDFQKGDIAEGYSVSREKKESFPLTVTSAQKNPTAFYLCASSSSYTGGETQYFGPGTRLLVL.

The chain employs TRBV7-2 and TRBJ2-5, with unresolved D. Germline CDR1 and CDR2: SGHTA and FQGNSA. Trimming took 5 bases from V and 6 from J, leaving 4 bases between them. CDR3 length: 10 residues. CDR3 amino acids: CASSQQTQYF. The CDR3 DNA reads TGTGCCAGCAGCCAGCAGACCCAGTACTTC.

Comment on this clonotype: No conserved phenylalanine or tryptophan is present at the end of the CDR3, so a read error is the likely explanation. The genes are TRBV11-2 and TRBJ2-6; 7 nucleotides agree with TRBD1. CDR3 length: 17 amino acids. The germline CDR1 and CDR2 sequences are SGHAT and FQNNGV. CDR3 in amino acids: CASSWGQPYSGANDLTL. The CDR3 bases are TGTGCCAGCAGCTGGGGACAGCCCTACTCTGGGGCCAACGACCTGACTCTC.